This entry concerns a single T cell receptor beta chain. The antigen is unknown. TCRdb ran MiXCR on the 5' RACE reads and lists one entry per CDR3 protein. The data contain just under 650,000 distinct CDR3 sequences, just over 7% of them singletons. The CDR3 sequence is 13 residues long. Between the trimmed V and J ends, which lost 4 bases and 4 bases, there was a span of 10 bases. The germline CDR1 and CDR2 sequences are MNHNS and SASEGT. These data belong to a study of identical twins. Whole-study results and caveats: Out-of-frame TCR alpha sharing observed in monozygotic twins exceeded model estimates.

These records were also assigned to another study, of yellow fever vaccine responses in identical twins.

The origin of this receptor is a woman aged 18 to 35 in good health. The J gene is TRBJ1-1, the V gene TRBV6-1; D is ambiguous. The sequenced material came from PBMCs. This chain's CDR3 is CASSGMFRTEAFF. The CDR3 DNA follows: TGTGCCAGCAGTGGCATGTTTCGCACTGAAGCTTTCTTT.